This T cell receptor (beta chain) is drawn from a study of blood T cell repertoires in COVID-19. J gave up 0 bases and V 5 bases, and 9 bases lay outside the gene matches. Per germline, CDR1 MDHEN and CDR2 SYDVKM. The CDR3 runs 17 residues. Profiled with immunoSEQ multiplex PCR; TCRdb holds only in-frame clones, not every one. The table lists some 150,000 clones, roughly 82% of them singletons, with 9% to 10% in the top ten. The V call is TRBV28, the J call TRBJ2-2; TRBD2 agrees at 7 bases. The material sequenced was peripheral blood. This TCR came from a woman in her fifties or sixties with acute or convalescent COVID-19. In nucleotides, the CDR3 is TGTGCCAGCAGTAACCCCCGGGGGGTGCCGAACACCGGGGAGCTGTTTTTT. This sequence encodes CASSNPRGVPNTGELFF.